This T cell receptor beta chain was obtained from a study of shared clonotypes between healthy human individuals. Findings of the study overall: It was the few donors that limited the genetic and exposure-history diversity represented.

CD45RO-negative, CCR7-positively selected cells formed the naive CD8 fraction, excluding terminally differentiated effector memory CD45RA+ cells. The authors distributed each subset's genomic DNA evenly over several immunoSEQ plates. As originally analysed: Sequence data from immunoSEQ were junction-only and lacked quality scores; consequently, filtering differed. Sequencing was performed with immunoSEQ multiplex PCR; in TCRdb, only in-frame clones are kept and a portion is missing. Clone size and the V and J calls come from that table; the DNA yielded D and trimming. Of around 1,900,000 clones listed, 90% to 95% were seen once; the top ten hold under 2%. Turning to this clone: Its target is not known.

CDR3 length: 13 residues. Germline CDR1 reads SEHNR; CDR2 reads FQNEAQ (reference sequence). After removal of 5 bases from V and 7 bases from J, the junction contained 5 bases not matched to a gene. This sequence joins TRBV7-9 and TRBJ1-5; 7 bases are a match to TRBD1. The clonotype comes from a man aged 18-30 years in good health. Some clones in this sample may be carry-over from other donors' samples. The sequencing input was naive CD8+ T cells from PBMCs. The CDR3 nucleotides read TGTGCCAGCAGCCTATCCAGGGGGCAGCCCCAGCATTTT. Its protein product is CASSLSRGQPQHF. Supplemented by reference TRBV7-9 and TRBJ1-5, the full variable domain reads DTGVSQNPRHKITKRGQNVTFRCDPISEHNRLYWYRQTLGQGPEFLTYFQNEAQLEKSRLLSDRFSAERPKGSFSTLEIQRTEQGDSAMYLCASSLSRGQPQHFGDGTRLSIL.